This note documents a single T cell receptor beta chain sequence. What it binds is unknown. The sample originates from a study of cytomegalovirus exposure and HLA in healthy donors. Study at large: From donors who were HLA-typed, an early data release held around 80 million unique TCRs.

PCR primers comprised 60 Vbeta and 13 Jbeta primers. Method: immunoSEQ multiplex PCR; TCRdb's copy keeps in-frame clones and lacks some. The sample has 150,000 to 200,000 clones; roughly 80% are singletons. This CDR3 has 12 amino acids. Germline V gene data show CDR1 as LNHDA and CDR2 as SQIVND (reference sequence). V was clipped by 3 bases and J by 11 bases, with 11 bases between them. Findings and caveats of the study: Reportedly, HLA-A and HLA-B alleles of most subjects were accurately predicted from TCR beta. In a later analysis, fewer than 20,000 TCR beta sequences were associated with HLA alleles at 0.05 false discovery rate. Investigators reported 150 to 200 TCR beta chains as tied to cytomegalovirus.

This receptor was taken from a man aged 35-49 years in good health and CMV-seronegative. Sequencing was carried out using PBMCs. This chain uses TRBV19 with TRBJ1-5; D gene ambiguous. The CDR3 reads CASSIRVGAQHF. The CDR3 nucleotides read TGTGCCAGTAGTATTAGGGTCGGGGCCCAGCATTTT.